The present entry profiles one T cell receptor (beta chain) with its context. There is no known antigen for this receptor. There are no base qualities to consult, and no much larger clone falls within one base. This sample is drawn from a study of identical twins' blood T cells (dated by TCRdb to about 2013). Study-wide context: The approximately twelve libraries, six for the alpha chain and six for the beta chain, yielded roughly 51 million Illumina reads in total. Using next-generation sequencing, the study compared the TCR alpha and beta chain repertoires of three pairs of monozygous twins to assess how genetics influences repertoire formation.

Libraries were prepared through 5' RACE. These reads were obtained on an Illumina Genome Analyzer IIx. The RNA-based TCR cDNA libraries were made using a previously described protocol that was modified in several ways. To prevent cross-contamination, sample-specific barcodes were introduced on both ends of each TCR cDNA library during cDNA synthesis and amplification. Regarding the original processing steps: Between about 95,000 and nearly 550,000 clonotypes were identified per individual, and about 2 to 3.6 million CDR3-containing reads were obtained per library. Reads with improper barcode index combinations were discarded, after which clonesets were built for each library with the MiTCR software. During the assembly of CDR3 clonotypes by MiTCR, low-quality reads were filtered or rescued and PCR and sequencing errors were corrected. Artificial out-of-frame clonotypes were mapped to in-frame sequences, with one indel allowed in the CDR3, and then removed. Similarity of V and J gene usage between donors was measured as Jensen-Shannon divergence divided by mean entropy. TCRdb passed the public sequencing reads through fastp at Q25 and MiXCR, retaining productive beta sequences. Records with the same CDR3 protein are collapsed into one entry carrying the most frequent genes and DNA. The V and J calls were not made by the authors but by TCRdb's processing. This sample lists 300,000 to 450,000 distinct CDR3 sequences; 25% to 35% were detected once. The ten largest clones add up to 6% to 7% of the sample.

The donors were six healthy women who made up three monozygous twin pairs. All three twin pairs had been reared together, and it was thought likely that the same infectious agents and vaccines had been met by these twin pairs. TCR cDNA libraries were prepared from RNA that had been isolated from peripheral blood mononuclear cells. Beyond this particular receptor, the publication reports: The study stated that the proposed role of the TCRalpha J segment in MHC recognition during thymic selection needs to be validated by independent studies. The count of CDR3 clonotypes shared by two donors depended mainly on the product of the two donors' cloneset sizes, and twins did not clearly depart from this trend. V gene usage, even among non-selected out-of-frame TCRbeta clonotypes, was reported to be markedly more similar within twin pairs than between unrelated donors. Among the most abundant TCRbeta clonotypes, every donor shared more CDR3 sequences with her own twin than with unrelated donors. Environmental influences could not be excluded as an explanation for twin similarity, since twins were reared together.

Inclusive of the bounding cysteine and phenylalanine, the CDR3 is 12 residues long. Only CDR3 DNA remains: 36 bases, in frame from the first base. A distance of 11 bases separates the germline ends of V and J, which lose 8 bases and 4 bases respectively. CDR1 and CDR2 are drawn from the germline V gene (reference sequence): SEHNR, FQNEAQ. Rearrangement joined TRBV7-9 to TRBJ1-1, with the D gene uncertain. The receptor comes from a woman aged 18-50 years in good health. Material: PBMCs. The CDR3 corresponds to CASVQILTEAFF. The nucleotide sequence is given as TGTGCCAGCGTACAGATTCTCACTGAAGCTTTCTTT.